This T cell receptor (beta chain) was identified during a study of early T cells in non-severe SARS-CoV-2 infection. CDR1 SNHLY and CDR2 FYNNEI come from the germline V gene. This CDR3 is 13 amino acids long. V lost 8 bases to trimming and J lost 9 bases; unmatched junction nucleotides: 9. Unique molecular identifier tags were affixed to discrete cDNA molecules. TCRdb independently ran MiXCR on the 5' RACE reads; one entry per CDR3 protein. The table has 65,000 to 95,000 distinct CDR3 sequences, roughly 9.6% seen once. The clonotype was recovered from an adult who was a healthcare worker with PCR-confirmed SARS-CoV-2 infection or an uninfected control (not recorded which). The chain is built from TRBV2 and TRBJ2-1; 8 nucleotides agree with TRBD2. The sample was whole blood. The CDR3 bases are TGTGCCAGCCCCTGGAGGGCGGGGGGTGAGCAGTTCTTC. Translating gives CASPWRAGGEQFF.